These T cell receptor beta chains were read from a single sample in a study of cytomegalovirus exposure and HLA in healthy donors. Generated by immunoSEQ multiplex PCR, the TCRdb table keeps only in-frame clones and is missing some. The data contain 95,000 to 150,000 clones, around 77% of them seen just once; the ten biggest clones take up 3.7%. Sample: PBMCs. The receptors were gathered from a human donor in good health. CDR3s include the opening cysteine and the closing phenylalanine or tryptophan. Each record gives: CDR3 protein, CDR3 DNA, CDR3 length, clone size, J gene, D gene, V gene. D genes are given only for firm matches. For some rows the clone size is stated as once, few or many, or as a class when expanded; others skip it.

CDR3 protein: CASSPTGRQGYGAKNIQYF
CDR3 DNA: TGTGCCAGCAGCCCGACCGGGAGGCAGGGATACGGAGCCAAAAACATTCAGTACTTC
CDR3 length: 19
clone size: .
J gene: TRBJ2-4
D gene: TRBD2
V gene: TRBV11-2

CDR3 protein: CASSESRAKTYEQYF
CDR3 DNA: TGCGCCAGCAGTGAGTCAAGAGCGAAGACCTACGAGCAGTACTTC
CDR3 length: 15
clone size: few
J gene: TRBJ2-7
D gene: .
V gene: TRBV10-1

CDR3 protein: CASSRTSGAGEQFF
CDR3 DNA: TGTGCCAGCAGCCGAACGTCAGGGGCAGGTGAGCAGTTCTTC
CDR3 length: 14
clone size: few
J gene: TRBJ2-1
D gene: .
V gene: TRBV14

CDR3 protein: CASSLDRNYEQYF
CDR3 DNA: TGTGCCAGCAGCTTGGACAGGAACTACGAGCAGTACTTC
CDR3 length: 13
clone size: .
J gene: TRBJ2-7
D gene: .
V gene: TRBV5-6

CDR3 protein: CASSIGRVWRDNEQFF
CDR3 DNA: TGTGCCAGTAGTATAGGCCGGGTATGGCGGGACAATGAGCAGTTCTTC
CDR3 length: 16
clone size: .
J gene: TRBJ2-1
D gene: .
V gene: TRBV19

CDR3 protein: CASSPPGQEIYSNQPQHF
CDR3 DNA: TGTGCCAGCAGTCCTCCGGGACAGGAGATTTATAGCAATCAGCCCCAGCATTTT
CDR3 length: 18
clone size: .
J gene: TRBJ1-5
D gene: TRBD1
V gene: TRBV28

CDR3 protein: CASTGGHEKLFF
CDR3 DNA: TGTGCCAGCACGGGAGGTCATGAAAAACTGTTTTTT
CDR3 length: 12
clone size: .
J gene: TRBJ1-4
D gene: .
V gene: TRBV6-1

CDR3 protein: CASSSTSGMADTQYF
CDR3 DNA: TGTGCCAGCAGCTCCACTAGCGGGATGGCAGATACGCAGTATTTT
CDR3 length: 15
clone size: once
J gene: TRBJ2-3
D gene: TRBD2
V gene: TRBV7-3

CDR3 protein: CASSLEGGTSYEQYF
CDR3 DNA: TGTGCCAGCAGCTTAGAGGGGGGGACCTCCTACGAGCAGTACTTC
CDR3 length: 15
clone size: .
J gene: TRBJ2-7
D gene: .
V gene: TRBV7-2

CDR3 protein: CATSGGPLGGGNTEAFF
CDR3 DNA: TGTGCCACCAGCGGAGGTCCGCTTGGGGGGGGGAACACTGAAGCTTTCTTT
CDR3 length: 17
clone size: .
J gene: TRBJ1-1
D gene: .
V gene: TRBV15

CDR3 protein: CSVPSGQGYEQYF
CDR3 DNA: TGCAGCGTCCCATCGGGACAGGGCTACGAGCAGTACTTC
CDR3 length: 13
clone size: .
J gene: TRBJ2-7
D gene: TRBD1
V gene: TRBV29-1

CDR3 protein: CASSRDRDEAFF
CDR3 DNA: TGTGCCAGCAGCCGGGACAGGGACGAAGCTTTCTTT
CDR3 length: 12
clone size: few
J gene: TRBJ1-1
D gene: TRBD1
V gene: TRBV11-3

CDR3 protein: CASSELPSNQPQHF
CDR3 DNA: TGTGCCAGCAGTGAACTACCGAGCAATCAGCCCCAGCATTTT
CDR3 length: 14
clone size: .
J gene: TRBJ1-5
D gene: .
V gene: TRBV6-1

CDR3 protein: CASSAPVPLGANVLTF
CDR3 DNA: TGTGCCAGCAGCGCACCGGTCCCTTTAGGGGCCAACGTCCTGACTTTC
CDR3 length: 16
clone size: once
J gene: TRBJ2-6
D gene: .
V gene: TRBV9

CDR3 protein: CASSPLQGAGTEAFF
CDR3 DNA: TGTGCCAGCAGTCCCCTACAGGGGGCGGGGACTGAAGCTTTCTTT
CDR3 length: 15
clone size: .
J gene: TRBJ1-1
D gene: TRBD1
V gene: TRBV6-5

CDR3 protein: CASSFTPPGTEAFF
CDR3 DNA: TGTGCCAGCAGCTTTACTCCCCCAGGTACTGAAGCTTTCTTT
CDR3 length: 14
clone size: once
J gene: TRBJ1-1
D gene: .
V gene: TRBV11-3

CDR3 protein: CASSHWTGKSNQPQHF
CDR3 DNA: TGCGCCAGCAGCCATTGGACAGGGAAGAGCAATCAGCCCCAGCATTTT
CDR3 length: 16
clone size: .
J gene: TRBJ1-5
D gene: TRBD1
V gene: TRBV4-1

CDR3 protein: CASSFSNSYNEQFF
CDR3 DNA: TGCGCCAGCAGCTTCAGTAATTCCTACAATGAGCAGTTCTTC
CDR3 length: 14
clone size: .
J gene: TRBJ2-1
D gene: .
V gene: TRBV5-1

CDR3 protein: CARGKGDSTGELFF
CDR3 DNA: TGTGCCAGGGGGAAGGGGGACAGCACCGGGGAGCTGTTTTTT
CDR3 length: 14
clone size: .
J gene: TRBJ2-2
D gene: TRBD1
V gene: TRBV7-9

CDR3 protein: CASSLDRGNEQYF
CDR3 DNA: TGTGCCAGCAGCTTGGACAGGGGGAACGAGCAGTACTTC
CDR3 length: 13
clone size: .
J gene: TRBJ2-7
D gene: TRBD1
V gene: TRBV5-8

CDR3 protein: CASSLRPLGTGGGNTEAFF
CDR3 DNA: TGCGCCAGCAGCCTAAGGCCACTCGGTACAGGGGGAGGGAACACTGAAGCTTTCTTT
CDR3 length: 19
clone size: .
J gene: TRBJ1-1
D gene: TRBD1
V gene: TRBV5-1

CDR3 protein: CASGGTGGFPELFF
CDR3 DNA: TGTGCCAGCGGGGGGACAGGGGGTTTTCCTGAGCTGTTTTTT
CDR3 length: 14
clone size: .
J gene: TRBJ2-2
D gene: TRBD1
V gene: TRBV2

CDR3 protein: CASSSLGANEQYF
CDR3 DNA: TGTGCCAGCAGTTCTTTGGGGGCCAACGAGCAGTACTTC
CDR3 length: 13
clone size: .
J gene: TRBJ2-7
D gene: .
V gene: TRBV6-6